A selection of T cell receptor beta chains follows, all from one sample in a study of brain T cells in children with intractable seizures. Here immunoSEQ multiplex PCR was the method, and the copy in TCRdb shows in-frame clones only, minus some. The sample shows approximately 330,000 clones, more than 85% of them seen only once. The sequenced sample was peripheral blood, obtained 4 to 5 months after surgery. These TCRs come from a boy under three years old with tuberous sclerosis and intractable seizures. CDR3s include the opening cysteine and the closing phenylalanine or tryptophan. D genes are given only for firm matches. Only part of the rows carry a size: once, few, many, or a class if the clone is expanded.

clone_size: NA; d_call: NA; v_call: TRBV30; j_call: TRBJ1-6; cdr3_nt: TGTGCCTGGAGTGTACGGGGAAACTCACCCCTCCACTTT; cdr3_aa: CAWSVRGNSPLHF
clone_size: NA; d_call: TRBD2; v_call: TRBV5-8; j_call: TRBJ2-5; cdr3_nt: TGTGCCAGCAGCTTGGGACTAGCGGTAATGGCGTACTTC; cdr3_aa: CASSLGLAVMAYF
clone_size: NA; d_call: NA; v_call: TRBV6-6; j_call: TRBJ1-1; cdr3_nt: TGTGCCAGCAGTCTCGGCCCAGGTACCATGAACACTGAAGCTTTCTTT; cdr3_aa: CASSLGPGTMNTEAFF
clone_size: NA; d_call: NA; v_call: TRBV25-1; j_call: TRBJ1-1; cdr3_nt: TGTGCCAGCAGTACCCCATTGAACACTGAAGCTTTCTTT; cdr3_aa: CASSTPLNTEAFF
clone_size: NA; d_call: TRBD2; v_call: TRBV28; j_call: TRBJ2-7; cdr3_nt: TGTGCCAGCAGTTTAAAGGCGGGAGTGCCCTACTCCTACGAGCAGTACTTC; cdr3_aa: CASSLKAGVPYSYEQYF
clone_size: once; d_call: NA; v_call: TRBV3-1/TRBV3-2; j_call: TRBJ1-2; cdr3_nt: TGTGCCAGCAGCCAAGTGGAGGACTATGGCTACACCTTC; cdr3_aa: CASSQVEDYGYTF
clone_size: NA; d_call: TRBD2; v_call: TRBV18; j_call: TRBJ2-1; cdr3_nt: TGTGCCAGCTCACCAACCCCGCCGGGACTAGCGGTAAATGAGCAGTTCTTC; cdr3_aa: CASSPTPPGLAVNEQFF
clone_size: NA; d_call: NA; v_call: TRBV11-2; j_call: TRBJ2-3; cdr3_nt: TGTGCCAGCAGCTTAAGTGGGCGGGCCCGGTGGGATACGCAGTATTTT; cdr3_aa: CASSLSGRARWDTQYF
clone_size: NA; d_call: NA; v_call: TRBV19; j_call: TRBJ1-1; cdr3_nt: TGTGCCAGTTCTAGAACCGGTGGGGCTGAAGCTTTCTTT; cdr3_aa: CASSRTGGAEAFF
clone_size: NA; d_call: NA; v_call: TRBV13; j_call: TRBJ2-5; cdr3_nt: TGTGCCAGCAGCTGCACTCCAGTAGGGTACCAAGAGACCCAGTACTTC; cdr3_aa: CASSCTPVGYQETQYF
clone_size: NA; d_call: NA; v_call: TRBV6-5; j_call: TRBJ1-2; cdr3_nt: TGTGCCAGCAGTTTAGGTCGGGGCGTTAACTATGGCTACACCTTC; cdr3_aa: CASSLGRGVNYGYTF
clone_size: NA; d_call: NA; v_call: TRBV4-2; j_call: TRBJ2-3; cdr3_nt: TGTGCCAGCAGCCAAGAGGCTAGTGGGACAGATACGCAGTATTTT; cdr3_aa: CASSQEASGTDTQYF
clone_size: NA; d_call: NA; v_call: TRBV28; j_call: TRBJ1-2; cdr3_nt: TGTGCCAGCAGTTTATCTGGGTATGGCTACACCTTC; cdr3_aa: CASSLSGYGYTF
clone_size: NA; d_call: NA; v_call: TRBV30; j_call: TRBJ1-1; cdr3_nt: TGTGCCTGGGCCCGCGGGACTGAAGCTTTCTTT; cdr3_aa: CAWARGTEAFF
clone_size: once; d_call: TRBD1; v_call: TRBV9; j_call: TRBJ2-7; cdr3_nt: TGTGCCAGCAGCGCCGATAGGACAGGGTCCGACGAGCAGTACTTC; cdr3_aa: CASSADRTGSDEQYF
clone_size: NA; d_call: NA; v_call: TRBV5-1; j_call: TRBJ2-3; cdr3_nt: TGCGCCAGCAGCTTGGGGCCCCTGAGTGGGATTAGCACAGATACGCAGTATTTT; cdr3_aa: CASSLGPLSGISTDTQYF
clone_size: NA; d_call: NA; v_call: TRBV13; j_call: TRBJ2-2; cdr3_nt: TGTGCCAGCAGCCCCAACGGGGGACCCGGGGAGCTGTTTTTT; cdr3_aa: CASSPNGGPGELFF
clone_size: NA; d_call: TRBD1; v_call: TRBV3-1/TRBV3-2; j_call: TRBJ1-6; cdr3_nt: TGTGCCAGCAGCCAAGGAGGGACAGGGCCTTATAATTCACCCCTCCACTTT; cdr3_aa: CASSQGGTGPYNSPLHF
clone_size: NA; d_call: NA; v_call: TRBV29-1; j_call: TRBJ2-2; cdr3_nt: TGCAGCGTCGAGGGCGGGCGGAACACCGGGGAGCTGTTTTTT; cdr3_aa: CSVEGGRNTGELFF
clone_size: NA; d_call: TRBD2; v_call: TRBV5-1; j_call: TRBJ2-7; cdr3_nt: TGCGCCAGCAGCCCGGGACTAGCGAACACCTACGAGCAGTACTTC; cdr3_aa: CASSPGLANTYEQYF
clone_size: NA; d_call: TRBD2; v_call: TRBV6-5; j_call: TRBJ2-5; cdr3_nt: TGTGCCAGCGTCCCGGGGGGGTCTATCGAGACCCAGTACTTC; cdr3_aa: CASVPGGSIETQYF